This entry lists 8 T cell receptor beta chains sequenced from one sample in a study of cytomegalovirus exposure and HLA in healthy donors. Data came from immunoSEQ multiplex PCR; TCRdb stores just in-frame clones and leaves some out. Among roughly 150,000 clones listed, approximately 90% were seen once. Sample: PBMCs. The origin of the receptors is a man aged 18 to 35 in good health and CMV-seronegative.

The count of this clone is one. The rearrangement joins TRBV7-3 to TRBJ1-2; possible D gene TRBD1, 6 bases. The CDR3 runs 14 residues. Germline CDR1 reads SGHTA; CDR2 reads FQGTGA. The V end was cut by 5 bases, the J end by 0 bases, with 10 bases between. The CDR3: CASSPDRTNYGYTF. The CDR3 DNA sequence: TGTGCCAGCAGCCCGGACAGAACTAACTATGGCTACACCTTC. Looking up the rest from reference TRBV7-3 and TRBJ1-2 gives the full variable domain: GAGVSQTPSNKVTEKGKYVELRCDPISGHTALYWYRQSLGQGPEFLIYFQGTGAADDSGLPNDRFFAVRPEGSVSTLKIQRTERGDSAVYLCASSPDRTNYGYTFGSGTRLTVV.

This chain links TRBV4-1 with TRBJ1-2, with TRBD1 identical over 9 bases. Germline CDR1 MGHRA, CDR2 YSYEKL. After removal of 6 bases from V and 5 bases from J, the junction contained 10 bases not matched to a gene. The CDR3 extends over 15 amino acids. The CDR3 region is CASRSTPGQGYGYTF. In nucleotides, the CDR3 is TGCGCCAGCAGATCCACACCGGGACAGGGATATGGCTACACCTTC.

The rearrangement joins TRBV2 to TRBJ2-3, with D unresolved. The germline V gene has CDR1 SNHLY and CDR2 FYNNEI. Trimming left V 4 bases short and J 2 bases short, with 13 bases between. This CDR3 comprises 15 residues. For the CDR3, the DNA is TGTGCCAGCAGTGGACTGTCGGATCCCACAGATACGCAGTATTTT. Translation: CASSGLSDPTDTQYF.

V and J are TRBV9 and TRBJ2-1, with TRBD2 as a possible D gene (5 bases). V dropped 2 bases and J dropped 7 bases, with 16 bases sitting between them. Per germline, CDR1 SGDLS and CDR2 YYNGEE. The CDR3 loop spans 15 amino acids. DNA for the CDR3: TGTGCCAGCAGCGTCGGGATCCCTGGCGTAAATGAGCAGTTCTTC. It yields the protein CASSVGIPGVNEQFF.

The genes are TRBV7-9 and TRBJ2-7; possibly TRBD1 for D (6 bases). Between the trimmed V and J ends, which lost 1 base and 0 bases, there was a span of 16 bases. Germline lookup yields CDR1 SEHNR and CDR2 FQNEAQ (reference sequence). The length of the CDR3 is 17 residues. The CDR3 spells CASSLDRQDSFSYEQYF. As DNA, the CDR3 is TGTGCCAGCAGCTTAGACCGACAGGACTCCTTCTCCTACGAGCAGTACTTC.

This clone was counted a single time. V gene TRBV7-9 combines with J gene TRBJ2-1, with 8 bases that match TRBD2. The CDR3 loop spans 17 amino acids. Germline V CDR1 and CDR2: SEHNR, FQNEAQ (reference sequence). With 5 bases clipped from V and 9 bases from J, the junction kept 18 bases outside the gene matches. The CDR3 region has the DNA TGTGCCAGCAGCGAAGGCCCCTTAGCGGGGCTAGTGGTTGAGCAGTTCTTC. It translates to CASSEGPLAGLVVEQFF.

The V and J genes are TRBV5-1 and TRBJ1-4; D may be TRBD1 (5 bases). The CDR3 has 16 amino acids. Trimming took 0 bases from V and 3 from J, leaving 12 bases between them. Germline CDR1 reads SGHRS; CDR2 reads YFSETQ. CDR3 in amino acids: CASSLEEGKANEKLFF. CDR3 nucleotides: TGCGCCAGCAGCTTGGAGGAGGGGAAGGCTAATGAAAAACTGTTTTTT.

The genes are TRBV25-1 and TRBJ2-3, with TRBD2 identical over 9 bases. J lost 15 bases, V lost 7 bases, and 14 bases had no gene match. Germline loops: CDR1 MGHDK, CDR2 SYGVNS. The CDR3 spans 13 residues. In DNA form, the CDR3 reads TGTGCCAGCAAAAAAGCGGGAGGCCCTAGATTCTATTTT. Translated: CASKKAGGPRFYF. Together with reference TRBV25-1 and TRBJ2-3, the CDR3 gives the full variable domain: EADIYQTPRYLVIGTGKKITLECSQTMGHDKMYWYQQDPGMELHLIHYSYGVNSTEKGDLSSESTVSRIRTEHFPLTLESARPSHTSQYLCASKKAGGPRFYFGPGTRLTVL.